Below are 29 T cell receptor beta chains sequenced from a single sample in a study of T cells after yellow fever vaccination. Using its own MiXCR run on the 5' RACE reads, TCRdb lists one record per CDR3 protein. Here the sample spans 300,000 or so distinct CDR3 sequences, 10% to 15% being singletons. Sequenced material: CD4+ T cells sorted from PBMCs, taken 45 days after the yellow fever booster vaccination. The source is a man aged 30 to 45 who received the YFV17D yellow fever vaccine.

This clonotype was counted between two and nine times. V and J are TRBV20-1 and TRBJ2-1, with 7 bases identical to TRBD2. With V trimmed by 5 bases and J by 2 bases, 6 bases remained unmatched. From germline, CDR1 is DFQATT and CDR2 SNEGSKA (reference sequence). The CDR3 runs 14 residues. The CDR3 reads CSAASGITYNEQFF. The CDR3 region has the DNA TGCAGTGCTGCTAGCGGAATAACCTACAATGAGCAGTTCTTC.

This clonotype was observed a few times. This chain uses TRBV2 with TRBJ2-5; 8 nucleotides match TRBD2. V lost 0 bases, J lost 1 base, and 13 bases stayed unmatched. The CDR3 is 19 amino acids. The germline V gene has CDR1 SNHLY and CDR2 FYNNEI. The CDR3 is CASSEAPAGVGTSQETQYF. In nucleotides, the CDR3 is TGTGCCAGCAGTGAAGCGCCGGCAGGGGTTGGGACTAGCCAAGAGACCCAGTACTTC.

This clonotype has more than one count but fewer than ten. J is TRBJ2-2 and V is TRBV9, with TRBD1 as a possible D gene (5 bases). Germline assignment: CDR1 SGDLS and CDR2 YYNGEE. V lost 0 bases to trimming and J lost 1 base, with 13 bases between them. CDR3 size: 17 residues. The CDR3 protein is CASSVGLTVRNTGELFF. The DNA of the CDR3 is TGTGCCAGCAGCGTAGGCTTGACAGTACGGAACACCGGGGAGCTGTTTTTT.

The chain uses TRBV29-1 and TRBJ2-6, with D tentatively TRBD1 or TRBD2 (5 bases each). This CDR3 has 14 residues. Germline lookup yields CDR1 SQVTM and CDR2 ANQGSEA. V dropped 3 bases and J dropped 6 bases, with 12 bases sitting between them. The CDR3 nucleotides are TGCAGCGTTGATGATGGGACCAAGGCCAACGTCCTGACTTTC. Translated: CSVDDGTKANVLTF.

This clonotype turned up a few times. The chain links TRBV5-1 to TRBJ2-1, with D perhaps assigned TRBD1 or TRBD2 (7 bases each). Between the trimmed V and J ends, which lost 4 bases and 7 bases, there was a span of 15 bases. Germline CDR1 SGHRS, CDR2 YFSETQ. The CDR3 loop spans 14 amino acids. The CDR3 loop reads CASSVAQGGNEQFF. The CDR3 nucleotides are TGCGCCAGCAGCGTCGCGCAGGGGGGGAATGAGCAGTTCTTC.

This chain's CDR3 is CASSFLGTSGYNEQFF. The CDR3 bases are TGTGCCAGCAGCTTCCTAGGGACTAGCGGATACAATGAGCAGTTCTTC. The chain has TRBV11-3 and TRBJ2-1; 11 positions agree with TRBD2. This CDR3 is built from 16 residues. After removal of 3 bases from V and 4 bases from J, the junction contained 5 bases not matched to a gene. CDR1 SGHNT and CDR2 YENEEA come from the germline V gene.

This chain connects TRBV5-1 to TRBJ2-6; D ambiguous. The CDR3 length is 17 residues. CDR1 is SGHRS, CDR2 YFSETQ, per germline. The ends were cut back, 1 base at V and 0 bases at J, with 11 bases in the middle. CDR3 nucleotides: TGCGCCAGCAGCTTGACAGTTGCAGTCTCTGGGGCCAACGTCCTGACTTTC. It translates to CASSLTVAVSGANVLTF. Combining the CDR3 with reference TRBV5-1 and TRBJ2-6 gives the whole variable domain KAGVTQTPRYLIKTRGQQVTLSCSPISGHRSVSWYQQTPGQGLQFLFEYFSETQRNKGNFPGRFSGRQFSNSRSEMNVSTLELGDSALYLCASSLTVAVSGANVLTFGAGSRLTVL.

The chain recombines TRBV7-8 with TRBJ2-3, with D tentatively TRBD2 (5 bases). The CDR3 spans 16 residues. Germline V gene sequence: CDR1 SGHVS, CDR2 FQNEAQ. V was cut by 0 bases and J by 0 bases, with 10 bases left in between. The CDR3 region is CASSLAVLASTDTQYF. CDR3 DNA: TGTGCCAGCAGCTTAGCGGTTTTAGCGAGCACAGATACGCAGTATTTT.

The chain uses TRBV5-1 and TRBJ2-1; no firm D call. CDR1 SGHRS and CDR2 YFSETQ come from the germline V gene. The CDR3 runs 15 residues. Trimming took off 0 bases at V and 1 base at J, with 8 bases between the two ends. CDR3 nucleotides: TGCGCCAGCAGCTTGGGGGAATTTTCCTACAATGAGCAGTTCTTC. Its protein product is CASSLGEFSYNEQFF.

This clonotype was detected ten times or more. The chain is built from TRBV10-1 and TRBJ2-5; either TRBD1 or TRBD2 may fit D (5 bases each). CDR3 length equals 13 residues. Trimming cost V 2 bases and J 1 base, with 5 bases left between them. Germline V CDR1 and CDR2: WNHNN, SYGVQD (reference sequence). This CDR3 reads CASSEGGQETQYF. The CDR3 DNA is TGCGCCAGCAGTGAGGGGGGCCAAGAGACCCAGTACTTC.

The chain employs TRBV5-4 and TRBJ2-7; weak D call: TRBD1 (5 bases). V lost 0 bases and J 2 bases, leaving 9 bases between the germline ends. Per germline, CDR1 SGHNT and CDR2 YYREEE (reference sequence). The CDR3 loop spans 14 amino acids. CDR3 sequence: CASSLDQGTYEQYF. CDR3 sequence (DNA): TGTGCCAGCAGCTTGGATCAGGGAACCTACGAGCAGTACTTC.

The gene calls are TRBV20-1 and TRBJ1-2, with 8 positions matching TRBD1. The J segment lost 3 bases and the V segment lost 1 base, leaving 10 bases of the junction unmatched. This CDR3 spans 16 amino acids. From germline, CDR1 is DFQATT and CDR2 SNEGSKA (reference sequence). Here the CDR3 DNA reads TGCAGTGCTAGAGGGGGCAGGACAGGGTCTTACTATGGCTACACCTTC. The encoded protein is CSARGGRTGSYYGYTF.

V gene TRBV5-6 combines with J gene TRBJ2-1, with D perhaps matching TRBD2 (5 bases). CDR1 SGHDT and CDR2 YYEEEE come from the germline V gene. Trimming cost V 7 bases and J 2 bases, with 19 bases left between them. CDR3 length equals 16 residues. Written as DNA, the CDR3 is TGTGCCAGCGGCCCCGGGCTCCTCGGGGCCTACAATGAGCAGTTCTTC. It specifies CASGPGLLGAYNEQFF.

This clonotype has ten or more counts. The DNA of the CDR3 is TGTGCCAGCAGCTTAGCAGGGCTGTATGGCTACACCTTC. Encoded protein: CASSLAGLYGYTF. The chain has TRBV7-2 and TRBJ1-2; D call uncertain. Germline V gene data show CDR1 as SGHTA and CDR2 as FQGNSA. The CDR3 covers 13 residues. Trimming removed 0 bases from V and 5 bases from J, with 7 bases in between.

The chain recombines TRBV25-1 with TRBJ2-2, with D possibly TRBD2 on 6 matching bases. CDR1 and CDR2 (germline): MGHDK, SYGVNS. V gave up 7 bases and J gave up 5 bases, with 14 bases separating them. CDR3 size: 14 residues. CDR3 DNA sequence: TGTGCCAGCATGGGGCGGGCGGGGACCGGGGAGCTGTTTTTT. Its protein product is CASMGRAGTGELFF.

This clonotype has more than one count but fewer than ten. This chain links TRBV7-9 with TRBJ1-5; D possibly corresponds to TRBD1 (5 bases). Germline lookup yields CDR1 SEHNR and CDR2 FQNEAQ (reference sequence). Between the trimmed V and J ends, which lost 5 bases and 2 bases, there was a span of 19 bases. The CDR3 runs to 17 residues. The CDR3 here is CASSQSWAGMGNQPQHF. The CDR3 nucleotides read TGTGCCAGCAGCCAAAGTTGGGCAGGGATGGGCAATCAGCCCCAGCATTTT.

On this clonotype: Relative to the germline gene, one junction end is altered; a read error may explain this. The chain has TRBV7-6 and TRBJ2-1, with TRBD2 matching over 9 bases. The germline gives CDR1 SGHVS, CDR2 FNYEAQ. CDR3 length: 15 amino acids. As DNA, the CDR3 is TGTGCCAGCAGCATAGCGGGGGCGTCCTACAATGAGCAGTTCTTC. It translates to CASSIAGASYNEQFF.

The chain couples TRBV20-1 to TRBJ1-2, with TRBD1 as a possible D gene (6 bases). Germline CDR1 is DFQATT and CDR2 is SNEGSKA (reference sequence). The CDR3 runs 14 residues. V gave up 6 bases and J gave up 4 bases, with 18 bases separating them. The CDR3 protein is CSATTGAQGYGYTF. The CDR3 DNA sequence: TGCAGTGCCACTACGGGGGCGCAAGGCTATGGCTACACCTTC.

This clonotype was detected only a few times. The chain uses TRBV27 and TRBJ1-1; D might be TRBD1 (6 bases). The CDR3 totals 16 residues. From germline, CDR1 is MNHEY and CDR2 SMNVEV (reference sequence). V gave up 5 bases and J gave up 1 base, with 17 bases separating them. In DNA form, the CDR3 reads TGTGCCAGCAGTCCCCTGGGGGCAGGGCAGAACACTGAAGCTTTCTTT. Translating gives CASSPLGAGQNTEAFF.

The chain couples TRBV18 to TRBJ2-5; perhaps TRBD1 as D (6 bases). The CDR3 spans 14 residues. V lost 1 base and J 3 bases, leaving 9 bases between the germline ends. Germline-derived CDR1 and CDR2 are KGHSH and LQKENI. The CDR3 DNA follows: TGTGCCAGCTCACCACTGTCAGGGGAAGAGACCCAGTACTTC. Amino acid sequence: CASSPLSGEETQYF.

The V and J genes are TRBV3-1 and TRBJ2-1; no definite D call. The germline V gene encodes CDR1 LGHDT and CDR2 YNNKEL (reference sequence). Between the trimmed V and J ends, which lost 0 bases and 6 bases, there was a span of 12 bases. The CDR3 runs 15 residues. In DNA, the CDR3 is TGTGCCAGCAGCCAAGACCGTCTCGAATTCAATGAGCAGTTCTTC. Translated: CASSQDRLEFNEQFF.

The rearrangement joins TRBV5-1 to TRBJ1-4, with a weak D call TRBD1 (6 bases). The CDR3 has 16 amino acids. V was cut by 0 bases and J by 8 bases, with 17 bases left in between. The germline V gene has CDR1 SGHRS and CDR2 YFSETQ. CDR3 nucleotides: TGCGCCAGCAGCTTGGCCCACCAGGGGAAGGGGGAAAAACTGTTTTTT. Translated, it gives CASSLAHQGKGEKLFF.

V usage is TRBV5-1 and J usage is TRBJ1-5; maybe TRBD1 (5 bases). Per the germline V gene, CDR1 is SGHRS and CDR2 is YFSETQ. CDR3 size: 13 residues. With 4 bases removed from V and 5 bases from J, the gap between germline ends came to 10 bases. In nucleotides, the CDR3 is TGCGCCAGCAGCGAAACAGGAGATCAGCCCCAGCATTTT. Protein product: CASSETGDQPQHF.

This clonotype was counted only a few times. The chain recombines TRBV5-6 with TRBJ2-7; D gene ambiguous. Germline V lookup: CDR1 SGHDT, CDR2 YYEEEE. V lost 4 bases and J lost 5, with 25 bases in between. The CDR3 loop spans 17 amino acids. The CDR3 sequence is CASSRTPTAALVHEQYF. The DNA of the CDR3 is TGTGCCAGCAGCAGGACCCCTACGGCGGCTTTAGTCCACGAGCAGTACTTC.

The J gene is TRBJ2-3, the V gene TRBV24-1, with 9 bases identical to TRBD1. The CDR3 has 17 amino acids. V shed 2 bases and J 2 bases; nucleotides not matched to a gene: 7. Looked up from germline, CDR1 is KGHDR and CDR2 is SFDVKD. The CDR3 reads CATSDSPGQGPTDTQYF. In DNA, the CDR3 is TGTGCCACCAGTGATTCGCCGGGACAGGGACCCACAGATACGCAGTATTTT.

J is TRBJ2-4 and V is TRBV29-1; D is perhaps TRBD2 (7 bases). V was cut by 6 bases and J by 10 bases, with 16 bases left in between. This CDR3 spans 12 amino acids. The germline gives CDR1 SQVTM, CDR2 ANQGSEA. CDR3 nucleotide sequence: TGCAGCGTCCACAGGGAGGGGGGGATTCAGTACTTC. This encodes CSVHREGGIQYF.

This clonotype was seen repeatedly, ten times or more. The chain carries TRBV6-5 and TRBJ2-5; perhaps TRBD1 as D (6 bases). Germline CDR1 and CDR2: MNHEY and SVGAGI. V was cut by 1 base and J by 0 bases, with 15 bases left in between. The CDR3 covers 17 residues. In DNA form, the CDR3 reads TGTGCCAGCAGTTACTTGAAAGAACAGGGAAACCAAGAGACCCAGTACTTC. Translated, it gives CASSYLKEQGNQETQYF.

In this sample, this clonotype turned up a few times. CDR3 loop: CASSREGTLNTEAFF. The CDR3 DNA follows: TGCGCCAGCAGCCGAGAAGGGACTTTGAACACTGAAGCTTTCTTT. The chain combines TRBV5-1 with TRBJ1-1; D might be TRBD1 (5 bases). The CDR3 totals 15 residues. The V gene's germline CDR1 is SGHRS and CDR2 YFSETQ. V was pared by 4 bases and J by 0 bases, with 13 bases between.

This clonotype appeared a few times. The CDR3 is CSARDWQETQYF. Written as DNA, the CDR3 is TGCAGTGCTAGGGACTGGCAAGAGACCCAGTACTTC. This rearrangement joins TRBV20-1 to TRBJ2-5; possible D gene TRBD2, 5 bases. Germline CDR1 is DFQATT and CDR2 is SNEGSKA (reference sequence). With 3 bases removed from V and 2 bases from J, the gap between germline ends came to 7 bases. This CDR3 has 12 amino acids.